This T cell receptor beta chain was identified during a study of cytomegalovirus exposure and HLA in healthy donors. The overall study: The study's early data release held roughly 91 million unique TCRs from HLA-typed donors.

Researchers ran the PCR with 60 Vbeta and 13 Jbeta primers. The repertoire was sequenced with immunoSEQ multiplex PCR; TCRdb's copy has only in-frame clones and lacks some. The repertoire holds 150,000 or so clones, 60% to 80% seen once, with about 0.62% in the top ten. This clone was counted between two and nine times. The clonotype comes from a male donor in good health and CMV-seronegative. The sequenced sample consisted of PBMCs.

CDR3 sequence: CATEASPYEQYF. CDR3 DNA: TGTGCCACCGAGGCCAGTCCCTACGAGCAGTACTTC. The J gene is TRBJ2-7, the V gene TRBV15, with D unclear. The CDR3 runs to 12 residues. Germline values: CDR1 LNHNV, CDR2 YYDKDF (reference sequence). The germline V and J ends were trimmed by 8 bases and 2 bases, with 10 bases remaining between them. Looking up the rest from reference TRBV15 and TRBJ2-7 gives the full variable domain: DAMVIQNPRYQVTQFGKPVTLSCSQTLNHNVMYWYQQKSSQAPKLLFHYYDKDFNNEADTPDNFQSRRPNTSFCFLDIRSPGLGDTAMYLCATEASPYEQYFGPGTRLTVT.